The 23 T cell receptor beta chains presented below share a single source sample, sequenced in a study of blood T cell repertoires in COVID-19. The assay was immunoSEQ multiplex PCR, and TCRdb's table has in-frame clones only and misses some. Here the sample spans 150,000 to 200,000 clones, approximately 85% being singletons. Input material: peripheral blood. The receptors were gathered from a man aged 55 to 70 with active or convalescent COVID-19.

J is TRBJ2-7 and V is TRBV6-1; TRBD2 matches at 8 bases. This CDR3 region has 16 residues. Germline trimming cut 1 base from V and 3 bases from J; bases unmatched to any gene: 8. Germline-derived CDR1 and CDR2 are MNHNS and SASEGT. The CDR3 region has the DNA TGTGCCAGCAGTGAAGGGACTAGCCATCTCTACTACGAGCAGTACTTC. Amino acid sequence: CASSEGTSHLYYEQYF.

This chain joins TRBV10-2 and TRBJ2-1; 7 positions match TRBD2. Germline assignment: CDR1 WSHSY and CDR2 SAAADI. After removal of 6 bases from V and 4 bases from J, the junction contained 3 bases not matched to a gene. This CDR3 spans 13 amino acids. The CDR3 loop reads CASSLAEYNEQFF. CDR3 coding DNA: TGCGCCAGCAGCCTAGCGGAATACAATGAGCAGTTCTTC.

The V and J genes are TRBV5-5 and TRBJ2-3, with D perhaps TRBD2 (7 bases). Germline-derived CDR1 and CDR2 are SGHKS and YYEKEE (reference sequence). Trimming removed 4 bases at V and 8 bases at J, with 26 bases between. The CDR3 contains 17 residues. CDR3 protein: CASSPLWGAGSGGTQYF. The CDR3 region has the DNA TGTGCCAGCAGCCCCCTTTGGGGGGCGGGGTCGGGAGGTACGCAGTATTTT. The complete variable domain, with remaining parts taken from reference TRBV5-5 and TRBJ2-3, reads DAGVTQSPTHLIKTRGQQVTLRCSPISGHKSVSWYQQVLGQGPQFIFQYYEKEERGRGNFPDRFSARQFPNYSSELNVNALLLGDSALYLCASSPLWGAGSGGTQYFGPGTRLTVL.

The V and J genes are TRBV3-1 (or the pseudogene TRBV3-2) and TRBJ1-2; 8 bases are shared with TRBD1. There are 14 residues in the CDR3. The V gene end was trimmed by 1 base and the J gene end by 8 bases; junction bases not matched to a gene: 6. CDR1 is LGHDT, CDR2 YNNKEL, per germline (reference sequence). CDR3 nucleotide sequence: TGTGCCAGCAGCCAAGTGGGCAGGGGGCGAGGCTACACCTTC. It encodes CASSQVGRGRGYTF.

The chain uses TRBV19 and TRBJ1-1, with D uncertain. This CDR3 comprises 14 residues. V lost 5 bases to trimming and J lost 3 bases, with 13 bases between them. CDR1 is LNHDA, CDR2 SQIVND, per germline (reference sequence). The chain's CDR3 is CASSPRQTHTEAFF. DNA of the CDR3: TGTGCCAGTAGTCCCCGGCAGACTCACACTGAAGCTTTCTTT.

The J gene is TRBJ2-3, the V gene TRBV28; 8 bases match TRBD2. The CDR3 runs to 15 residues. The germline V gene encodes CDR1 MDHEN and CDR2 SYDVKM. Trimming took 9 bases from V and 1 from J; bases not matched to a gene: 9. The CDR3 sequence is CASTTAGVGTDTQYF. The DNA for the CDR3 is TGTGCCAGTACCACAGCGGGAGTGGGCACAGATACGCAGTATTTT.

The V and J genes are TRBV5-4 and TRBJ1-5; no firm D call. Per the germline V gene, CDR1 is SGHNT and CDR2 is YYREEE (reference sequence). Deletions cut 0 bases from V and 0 bases from J, with 10 bases between. This CDR3 spans 16 amino acids. The CDR3 reads CASSLGGVGSNQPQHF. DNA of the CDR3: TGTGCCAGCAGCTTGGGCGGGGTGGGTAGCAATCAGCCCCAGCATTTT.

This chain uses TRBV9 with TRBJ1-3; D possibly corresponds to TRBD1 (6 bases). The CDR3 runs 15 residues. V lost 4 bases and J lost 4, with 15 bases in between. Germline assignment: CDR1 SGDLS and CDR2 YYNGEE. The CDR3 DNA sequence: TGTGCCAGCAGCCGTACAGGGTTTGCCGGAAACACCATATATTTT. Its protein product is CASSRTGFAGNTIYF.

This sequence joins TRBV15 and TRBJ1-4; TRBD1 agrees at 9 bases. The ends lost 3 bases at V and 8 bases at J; junction bases unmatched: 16. Germline V gene data show CDR1 as LNHNV and CDR2 as YYDKDF (reference sequence). The CDR3 extends over 18 amino acids. CDR3 bases: TGTGCCACCAGCAGGGATCGCGACAGGGGGGGATATGGAGAAAAACTGTTTTTT. This translates into CATSRDRDRGGYGEKLFF.

As DNA, the CDR3 is TGTGCCAGCAGCTTCGGGATCGAGAACACTGAAGCTTTCTTT. This gives the protein CASSFGIENTEAFF. This chain links TRBV7-9 with TRBJ1-1; D gene uncertain. The CDR3 spans 14 residues. Between the trimmed V and J ends, which lost 3 bases and 1 base, there was a span of 9 bases. The germline gives CDR1 SEHNR, CDR2 FQNEAQ (reference sequence).

The chain combines TRBV28 with TRBJ2-1, with 7 bases that match TRBD1. After removal of 6 bases from V and 8 bases from J, the junction contained 13 bases not matched to a gene. CDR3 size: 15 residues. Germline CDR1 and CDR2: MDHEN and SYDVKM. CDR3 nucleotide sequence: TGTGCCAGCAGCTTAAAACAGACAGGGTCCCATGAGCAGTTCTTC. It encodes CASSLKQTGSHEQFF.

The chain uses TRBV15 and TRBJ1-4, with 7 bases aligning to TRBD1. The ends lost 3 bases at V and 2 bases at J; junction bases unmatched: 9. This CDR3 has 17 amino acids. Per germline, CDR1 LNHNV and CDR2 YYDKDF (reference sequence). CDR3 loop: CATSRDSTGVTNEKLFF. The CDR3, as DNA: TGTGCCACCAGCAGGGATAGTACAGGGGTCACTAATGAAAAACTGTTTTTT.

This clone was observed a handful of times. The rearrangement joins TRBV19 to TRBJ1-2, with 8 bases lining up with TRBD1. With 0 bases clipped from V and 8 bases from J, the junction kept 5 bases outside the gene matches. The CDR3 is made up of 14 amino acids. The germline V gene has CDR1 LNHDA and CDR2 SQIVND (reference sequence). The CDR3 loop is CASSIDWTGTGYTF. CDR3 in DNA: TGTGCCAGTAGTATAGATTGGACAGGGACCGGCTACACCTTC.

This clone was seen only once. The V and J genes are TRBV5-6 and TRBJ1-6, with TRBD1 identical over 7 bases. With 0 bases clipped from V and 0 bases from J, the junction kept 3 bases outside the gene matches. The CDR3 has 17 amino acids. Germline-derived CDR1 and CDR2 are SGHDT and YYEEEE. DNA of the CDR3: TGTGCCAGCAGCTTGGAGACAGGGAGCTCCTATAATTCACCCCTCCACTTT. Its protein is CASSLETGSSYNSPLHF.

The CDR3 spells CASSQTGSTEAFF. The CDR3 coding sequence is TGTGCCAGCAGTCAGACAGGGTCCACTGAAGCTTTCTTT. The chain uses TRBV7-2 and TRBJ1-1; 7 nucleotides match TRBD1. Germline assignment: CDR1 SGHTA and CDR2 FQGNSA. The CDR3 consists of 13 residues. Losses at the gene ends were 6 bases for V and 4 bases for J; bases not matched to a gene: 5.

The V gene is TRBV7-2, the J gene TRBJ2-5; 7 bases line up with TRBD2. V lost 3 bases and J lost 2; bases outside the gene matches: 9. This CDR3 has 16 amino acids. CDR1 and CDR2 (germline): SGHTA, FQGNSA. CDR3 amino acids: CASSLRGTEPQETQYF. CDR3 coding DNA: TGTGCCAGCAGCTTGCGGGGGACCGAGCCACAAGAGACCCAGTACTTC.

This chain joins TRBV14 and TRBJ2-1; 11 bases map to TRBD1. The CDR3 is 15 residues long. The V gene's germline CDR1 is SGHDN and CDR2 FVKESK. Trimming removed 4 bases from V and 6 bases from J; junction bases left unmatched: 5. The CDR3 is CASSLPGTGGNEQFF. The DNA of the CDR3 is TGTGCCAGCAGCCTACCCGGGACAGGGGGCAATGAGCAGTTCTTC.

V is TRBV6-1 and J is TRBJ1-4, with D uncertain. Germline CDR1 and CDR2: MNHNS and SASEGT. The CDR3 has 16 residues. The ends were cut back, 0 bases at V and 3 bases at J, with 11 bases in the middle. CDR3 DNA sequence: TGTGCCAGCAGTGAAGCCCGGGGTTGGGCTAATGAAAAACTGTTTTTT. This gives the protein CASSEARGWANEKLFF.

The V and J genes are TRBV15 and TRBJ2-1, with 7 nucleotides matching TRBD2. With V trimmed by 3 bases and J by 2 bases, 7 bases remained unmatched. CDR1 LNHNV and CDR2 YYDKDF come from the germline V gene (reference sequence). The CDR3 is 16 residues long. CDR3 nucleotide sequence: TGTGCCACCAGCAGCCCGGCGGGAGAGACCTACAATGAGCAGTTCTTC. The encoded protein is CATSSPAGETYNEQFF.

As DNA, the CDR3 is TGTGCCAGCAGTCTGGGACTAGCGGGGGTCACCGGGGAGCTGTTTTTT. The encoded protein is CASSLGLAGVTGELFF. The rearrangement links TRBV27 to TRBJ2-2; 14 positions match TRBD2. Trimming took 5 bases from V and 4 from J; bases not matched to a gene: 3. The CDR3 spans 16 residues. From germline, CDR1 is MNHEY and CDR2 SMNVEV (reference sequence).

The sample holds one count of this clone. The chain carries TRBV10-3 and TRBJ1-5; D is unclear. This CDR3 comprises 13 residues. Germline V gene lookup returns CDR1 ENHRY and CDR2 SYGVKD. V gave up 7 bases and J gave up 4 bases, with 11 bases separating them. The CDR3 sequence: CAIKEGLNQPQHF. The DNA of the CDR3 is TGTGCCATCAAAGAAGGACTAAATCAGCCCCAGCATTTT.

The chain is built from TRBV5-5 and TRBJ2-7; 8 bases map to TRBD1. The germline CDR1 and CDR2 sequences are SGHKS and YYEKEE (reference sequence). The V segment lost 0 bases and the J segment 4 bases; nucleotides outside the gene matches: 6. This CDR3 has 15 residues. DNA for the CDR3: TGTGCCAGCAGCTTGGCGGGACAGGTTATTTACGAGCAGTACTTC. It yields the protein CASSLAGQVIYEQYF.

This clone has only one observation. The CDR3 here is CASSGTLQGNEQFF. The CDR3 nucleotides read TGTGCCAGCAGTGGTACACTACAGGGAAATGAGCAGTTCTTC. The chain recombines TRBV9 with TRBJ2-1; maybe TRBD1 (6 bases). V gave up 5 bases and J gave up 7 bases, with 16 bases separating them. Germline assignment: CDR1 SGDLS and CDR2 YYNGEE. The CDR3 has 14 residues. Filled out from reference TRBV9 and TRBJ2-1, the complete variable domain reads DSGVTQTPKHLITATGQRVTLRCSPRSGDLSVYWYQQSLDQGLQFLIQYYNGEERAKGNILERFSAQQFPDLHSELNLSSLELGDSALYFCASSGTLQGNEQFFGPGTRLTVL.